The TCR beta chain described here comes from a study of shared clonotypes between healthy human individuals. TCRdb's table, derived via immunoSEQ multiplex PCR, lists solely in-frame clones and lacks some. Of around 1,900,000 clones listed, around 95% were seen once; the top ten hold roughly 1.7%. On this clone itself: One junction end does not reproduce the germline sequence, and a read error may be involved.

Germline loops: CDR1 MDHEN, CDR2 SYDVKM. The CDR3 runs 14 residues. CD45RO-negative, CCR7-selected cells formed the naive CD8 fraction, which excluded terminally differentiated effector memory CD45RA+ cells. Sequencing input: naive CD8+ T cells from PBMCs. The clonotype was recovered from a man aged 18 to 29 in good health. Some clones in this sample may be carry-over from other donors' samples. V and J are TRBV28 and TRBJ2-2; the match to TRBD2 covers 9 bases. CDR3: CASNLAGDTGELFF. CDR3 DNA: TGTGCCAGCAATTTAGCGGGAGACACCGGGGAGCTGTTTTTT.